This paragraph covers one TCR beta chain sequence. Germline assignment: CDR1 SGHNT and CDR2 YYREEE (reference sequence). Deletions cut 3 bases from V and 1 base from J, with 11 bases between. The CDR3 is 15 amino acids. As originally analysed: Estimates of nucleated cell counts were drawn from the amplification of reference gene primers. Generated by immunoSEQ multiplex PCR, the TCRdb table keeps only in-frame clones and is missing some. The V and J calls and clone size are taken from that table; D and trimming were inferred from the DNA. The sample comprises around 180,000 clones, 83% of which are singletons, and over 1.5% rests with the top ten. These data belong to a study of blood T cell repertoires in COVID-19. Across the whole study: There were acute and convalescent COVID-19 samples, and they came from the United States, Italy and Spain. T cells, B-cell-depleted T cells, or PBMCs provided the cDNA or gDNA that served as material.

The TCR was taken from a human donor in a cohort sampled during active COVID-19. Input material: peripheral blood. The V call is TRBV5-4, the J call TRBJ1-5, with a tentative D call TRBD1 (6 bases). CDR3 protein: CASSSGTSSNQPQHF. Here the CDR3 DNA reads TGTGCCAGCAGCTCCGGGACATCCAGCAATCAGCCCCAGCATTTT.